What follows are 9 T cell receptor beta chains derived from one specimen sequenced in a study of blood T cell repertoires in COVID-19 (dated by TCRdb to 2018 to 2021). Libraries were built with the immunoSEQ multiplex PCR assay. TCRdb's version of the immuneACCESS table is confined to in-frame rearrangements and falls short of the full clone set. An unresolved V gene accounts for under half of the shortfall where checked; the remainder is of unknown origin. Across this sample there are under 300,000 clones, with approximately 80% seen only once. Roughly 4.9% of the sample comes from the top ten. Specimen: peripheral blood. The receptor set was obtained from a woman older than 75 with active or convalescent COVID-19.

Only a few counts were recorded for this clone. This chain links TRBV28 with TRBJ1-6; 7 nucleotides line up with TRBD1. Germline V CDR1 and CDR2: MDHEN, SYDVKM. The CDR3 sequence is 18 residues long. V lost 5 bases to trimming and J lost 4 bases; unmatched junction nucleotides: 14. This chain's CDR3 is CASSPGVQGRGYNSPLHF. The CDR3 bases are TGTGCCAGCAGTCCCGGAGTACAGGGGCGAGGTTATAATTCACCCCTCCACTTT.

This chain uses TRBV28 with TRBJ2-7; the D is unclear. V was pared by 2 bases and J by 3 bases, with 8 bases between. CDR1 MDHEN and CDR2 SYDVKM come from the germline V gene. The CDR3 is made up of 13 amino acids. The CDR3 loop is CASSLRQNYEQYF. Written as DNA, the CDR3 is TGTGCCAGCAGTTTACGACAAAACTACGAGCAGTACTTC.

This chain uses TRBV7-9 with TRBJ2-5; 8 bases are shared with TRBD2. The CDR3 sequence is 16 residues long. Germline CDR1 SEHNR, CDR2 FQNEAQ (reference sequence). The V gene end was trimmed by 5 bases and the J gene end by 4 bases; junction bases not matched to a gene: 12. In DNA form, the CDR3 reads TGTGCCAGCAGCCCGACTAGCGTCCTTGGGGGAGAGACCCAGTACTTC. Protein: CASSPTSVLGGETQYF.

This rearrangement joins TRBV11-2 to TRBJ1-1, with D tentatively TRBD1 (6 bases). CDR1 is SGHAT and CDR2 is FQNNGV in the germline V gene. The CDR3 totals 15 residues. Trimming removed 5 bases at V and 3 bases at J, with 16 bases between. CDR3 residues: CASSRGQTSYTEAFF. The CDR3 nucleotides read TGTGCCAGCAGCAGAGGACAGACCAGCTACACTGAAGCTTTCTTT.

The V call is TRBV2, the J call TRBJ1-3; 7 bases align to TRBD1. From germline, CDR1 is SNHLY and CDR2 FYNNEI. The V gene end was trimmed by 4 bases and the J gene end by 4 bases; junction bases not matched to a gene: 4. The CDR3 is 14 residues long. This CDR3 is CASSVGTAGNTIYF. CDR3 nucleotides: TGTGCCAGCAGTGTAGGGACAGCCGGAAACACCATATATTTT.

This chain links TRBV28 with TRBJ1-5; 8 bases align to TRBD1. This CDR3 has 16 residues. After removal of 2 bases from V and 0 bases from J, the junction contained 3 bases not matched to a gene. The germline CDR1 and CDR2 sequences are MDHEN and SYDVKM. CDR3 nucleotides: TGTGCCAGCAGTTTAGGACAGGGAGGTAGCAATCAGCCCCAGCATTTT. It encodes CASSLGQGGSNQPQHF. The whole variable domain, remainder taken from reference TRBV28 and TRBJ1-5, is DVKVTQSSRYLVKRTGEKVFLECVQDMDHENMFWYRQDPGLGLRLIYFSYDVKMKEKGDIPEGYSVSREKKERFSLILESASTNQTSMYLCASSLGQGGSNQPQHFGDGTRLSIL.

This chain joins TRBV5-1 and TRBJ2-7; TRBD2 is a possible D gene (7 bases). Between the trimmed V and J ends, which lost 0 bases and 0 bases, there was a span of 13 bases. This CDR3 spans 16 amino acids. Germline V gene lookup returns CDR1 SGHRS and CDR2 YFSETQ. The CDR3 sequence: CASSLVGGRDSYEQYF. The CDR3 nucleotides are TGCGCCAGCAGCTTGGTAGGGGGGAGGGACTCCTACGAGCAGTACTTC.

The chain is built from TRBV7-8 and TRBJ2-2; 11 bases agree with TRBD1. From germline, CDR1 is SGHVS and CDR2 FQNEAQ. CDR3 length: 17 residues. V gave up 1 base and J gave up 6 bases; unmatched junction bases: 7. CDR3 sequence (DNA): TGTGCCAGCAGCTTAGTGACACCGGGACAGGGGGCCGGGGAGCTGTTTTTT. The encoded protein is CASSLVTPGQGAGELFF. The entire variable domain, with the rest obtained from reference TRBV7-8 and TRBJ2-2, is as follows: GAGVSQSPRYKVAKRGQDVALRCDPISGHVSLFWYQQALGQGPEFLTYFQNEAQLDKSGLPSDRFFAERPEGSVSTLKIQRTQQEDSAVYLCASSLVTPGQGAGELFFGEGSRLTVL.

This clone was seen more than once but under ten times. This chain connects TRBV5-1 to TRBJ2-1; TRBD1 might be the D (5 bases). The CDR3 contains 14 residues. Germline lookup yields CDR1 SGHRS and CDR2 YFSETQ. The V end was cut by 0 bases, the J end by 1 base, with 5 bases between. The CDR3 here is CASSLGQSYNEQFF. In DNA form, the CDR3 reads TGCGCCAGCAGCTTGGGACAGTCCTACAATGAGCAGTTCTTC.